The subject of this entry is one T cell receptor beta chain. Antigen specificity is unknown. Given a much more abundant clone one base away, this may be a read error. The sample belongs to a study of molecular identifiers for immune sequencing clone quantification. The germline V gene encodes CDR1 DFQATT and CDR2 SNEGSKA (reference sequence). This CDR3 comprises 13 residues. TCRdb reprocessed the PCR reads via MiXCR and lists one record per CDR3 protein. The sample includes 300,000 to 400,000 distinct CDR3 sequences, 20% to 25% seen only once; the top ten take approximately 0.84%. Notes on the study in general: Spiked-in Jurkat TCR RNA corresponding to one cell was reported as detectable against around 1 million naive cells.

The chain employs TRBV20-1 and TRBJ2-5; possibly TRBD1 for D (6 bases). Sequencing was done on a sample of naive CD8+ T cells from blood, with Jurkat cell RNA spiked in. Subset noted: FACS-sorted CD8+CD4-CCR7+CD45RA+ naive T cells. This TCR came from a human donor in good health. Some libraries in this study had Jurkat cell RNA spiked in. Written as DNA, the CDR3 is TGCAGTGCTAGGGACAGCGAACAAGAGACCCAGTGCTTC. It translates to CSARDSEQETQCF.